The subject of this entry is one T cell receptor beta chain. Sequencing was limited to surgery cases with top T cell transcript signatures in brain tissue. This specimen comes from a study of brain T cells in children with intractable seizures. Sequencing used immunoSEQ multiplex PCR; TCRdb keeps in-frame clones, though not all of them. The sample has around 20,000 clones, around 94% seen once; the top ten hold under 6.5%. With 0 bases clipped from V and 6 bases from J, the junction kept 6 bases outside the gene matches. Germline V gene lookup returns CDR1 MGHRA and CDR2 YSYEKL. The CDR3 contains 16 residues.

The receptor's source is a boy younger than 18 with focal cortical dysplasia and intractable seizures. The specimen was peripheral blood, collected at surgery. The V and J genes are TRBV4-1 and TRBJ2-1; the match to TRBD2 covers 9 bases. Written as DNA, the CDR3 is TGCGCCAGCAGCCAAGAAGGACTAGCGCTTCCCAATGAGCAGTTCTTC. Translated, it gives CASSQEGLALPNEQFF.